Listed here are 14 T cell receptor beta chains from one sample, sequenced in a study of T cell repertoires in ileal Crohn's disease. Time point indicated: neoterminal ileum biopsy at postoperative endoscopy, about 6 months after surgery. The assay was immunoSEQ multiplex PCR, and TCRdb's table has in-frame clones only and misses some. The table has more than 2,000 clones, around three fifths seen once. Material: ileal tissue. Every receptor here comes from an adult with Crohn's disease.

The CDR3: CASRTGTGVSEKLFF. The CDR3 region has the DNA TGTGCCAGTAGGACCGGGACAGGGGTTTCTGAAAAACTGTTTTTT. J is TRBJ1-4 and V is TRBV19, with 10 nucleotides matching TRBD1. Germline V CDR1 and CDR2: LNHDA, SQIVND (reference sequence). This CDR3 contains 15 residues. V shed 6 bases, J shed 7 bases, and the junction held 8 bases outside the gene matches.

This chain connects TRBV6-5 to TRBJ1-1, with D possibly matching TRBD1 (5 bases). The CDR3 is 14 amino acids. The germline CDR1 and CDR2 sequences are MNHEY and SVGAGI. Trimming removed 6 bases from V and 0 bases from J, with 11 bases in between. The CDR3: CASRFRVMNTEAFF. CDR3 bases: TGTGCCAGCAGATTCAGGGTCATGAACACTGAAGCTTTCTTT.

V usage is TRBV19 and J usage is TRBJ2-3; no definite D call. V dropped 6 bases and J dropped 6 bases, with 10 bases sitting between them. Germline CDR1 LNHDA, CDR2 SQIVND (reference sequence). The CDR3 runs to 12 residues. CDR3 region: CASRLSGDTQYF. CDR3 DNA: TGTGCCAGTAGACTATCCGGGGATACGCAGTATTTT.

The gene calls are TRBV10-3 and TRBJ2-7, with TRBD2 as a possible D gene (6 bases). The ends were cut back, 8 bases at V and 1 base at J, with 15 bases in the middle. CDR1 and CDR2 (germline): ENHRY, SYGVKD. The CDR3 loop spans 14 amino acids. CDR3 DNA: TGTGCCATCTCTCCCGGGAGTGGGTCCTACGAGCAGTACTTC. It encodes CAISPGSGSYEQYF.

The chain employs TRBV7-2 and TRBJ2-6; 7 nucleotides agree with TRBD2. V lost 2 bases, J lost 3 bases, and 7 bases stayed unmatched. This CDR3 spans 17 amino acids. Germline assignment: CDR1 SGHTA and CDR2 FQGNSA. The CDR3 region has the DNA TGTGCCAGCAGCTTAATCGGGGGGTTTGGTGGGGCCAACGTCCTGACTTTC. It specifies CASSLIGGFGGANVLTF.

The rearrangement joins TRBV10-2 to TRBJ1-2; D might be TRBD1 (5 bases). The length of the CDR3 is 13 residues. V was clipped by 6 bases and J by 8 bases, with 16 bases between them. Germline CDR1 and CDR2: WSHSY and SAAADI. Written as DNA, the CDR3 is TGCGCCAGCAGAACTCGCAGGGATGAGGGCTACACCTTC. Translating gives CASRTRRDEGYTF.

This clone occurred a few times. The rearrangement uses TRBV11-3 and TRBJ2-5; 9 nucleotides align to TRBD1. The V segment lost 5 bases and the J segment 7 bases; nucleotides outside the gene matches: 8. The CDR3 totals 14 residues. CDR1 and CDR2 from the germline V gene are SGHNT and YENEEA. The CDR3 region has the DNA TGTGCCAGCAGCCCGAGGGACAGGGAGACGACCCAGTACTTC. Its translation: CASSPRDRETTQYF.

This clone was recorded once. CDR3 sequence (DNA): TGTGCCTGGTACAGAATGGGGAACACTGAAGCTTTCTTT. Amino acids: CAWYRMGNTEAFF. The chain is built from TRBV30 and TRBJ1-1; the D is unclear. Germline values: CDR1 GTSNPN, CDR2 SVGIG (reference sequence). This CDR3 has 13 residues. The germline V and J ends were trimmed by 5 bases and 1 base, with 11 bases remaining between them. Supplemented by reference TRBV30 and TRBJ1-1, the full variable domain reads SQTIHQWPATLVQPVGSPLSLECTVEGTSNPNLYWYRQAAGRGLQLLFYSVGIGQISSEVPQNLSASRPQDRQFILSSKKLLLSDSGFYLCAWYRMGNTEAFFGQGTRLTVV.

The rearrangement uses TRBV27 and TRBJ2-7; the D gene is possibly TRBD2 (5 bases). V lost 1 base to trimming and J lost 2 bases, with 12 bases between them. The CDR3 sequence is 15 residues long. In germline, CDR1 is MNHEY, CDR2 SMNVEV (reference sequence). For the CDR3, the DNA is TGTGCCAGCAGTTTATTCGGCGGGCCGGCCTACGAGCAGTACTTC. Translated, it gives CASSLFGGPAYEQYF.

V and J are TRBV5-6 and TRBJ2-5; no firm D call. This CDR3 spans 12 amino acids. The germline V and J ends were trimmed by 0 bases and 5 bases, with 5 bases remaining between them. The germline V gene has CDR1 SGHDT and CDR2 YYEEEE. The CDR3 DNA reads as TGTGCCAGCAGCTTGGGTCGGGAGACCCAGTACTTC. It codes for CASSLGRETQYF.

This clone is large (0.1 to 1%) by share. The V call is TRBV28, the J call TRBJ1-2; 9 bases match TRBD1. Germline lookup yields CDR1 MDHEN and CDR2 SYDVKM. With V trimmed by 6 bases and J by 9 bases, 8 bases remained unmatched. The CDR3 runs to 13 residues. The CDR3 protein is CASSPTGGGRYTF. For the CDR3, the DNA is TGTGCCAGCAGCCCTACAGGGGGCGGGCGCTACACCTTC.

This clone was counted only a few times. The CDR3 loop is CASSLAAREDNTGELFF. In nucleotides, the CDR3 is TGTGCCAGCAGCTTGGCCGCCAGGGAGGACAACACCGGGGAGCTGTTTTTT. The chain links TRBV5-6 to TRBJ2-2; D might be TRBD2 (6 bases). The CDR3 loop spans 17 amino acids. Germline CDR1 is SGHDT and CDR2 is YYEEEE. With 0 bases removed from V and 2 bases from J, the gap between germline ends came to 14 bases.

This rearrangement joins TRBV4-1 to TRBJ1-2; 7 bases match TRBD1. The CDR3 length is 16 residues. V shed 2 bases, J shed 2 bases, and the junction held 8 bases outside the gene matches. Germline loops: CDR1 MGHRA, CDR2 YSYEKL. The chain's CDR3 is CASSQRQGGPNYGYTF. In DNA, the CDR3 is TGCGCCAGCAGCCAAAGACAGGGCGGACCCAACTATGGCTACACCTTC.

The V and J genes are TRBV5-1 and TRBJ2-7, with 9 nucleotides matching TRBD2. The CDR3 is 14 residues long. V dropped 0 bases and J dropped 5; count of bases not matched to a gene: 3. Germline loops: CDR1 SGHRS, CDR2 YFSETQ. In nucleotides, the CDR3 is TGCGCCAGCAGCTTGGAGCGGGAGGACCACGAGCAGTACTTC. Encoded protein: CASSLEREDHEQYF.